This TCR beta chain was identified during a study of T cells in Graves' hyperthyroidism and ophthalmopathy. Study-wide findings and caveats: In blood, most of the thyroid clonotypes expanded above 0.001 were also present.

CDR3 length equals 12 residues. V shed 2 bases and J 9 bases; nucleotides not matched to a gene: 4. CDR1 GTSNPN and CDR2 SVGIG come from the germline V gene (reference sequence). RNA transcripts provided the source from which TCR beta CDR3 regions were amplified. First-round RT-PCR with HTBI primers amplified the TCR CDR3 region. TCRdb fed the multiplex PCR reads into MiXCR, producing one record per CDR3 protein. Of over 300,000 distinct CDR3 sequences listed, roughly 14% are singletons. This clonotype was found many times. The antigen is unknown. This sequence joins TRBV30 and TRBJ2-1; 7 positions agree with TRBD2. Sample: blood. This sequence originates from a woman aged 60-75 years with Graves' hyperthyroidism. Written as DNA, the CDR3 is TGTGCCTGGAGTAGACTAGCAATTGAGCAGTTCTTC. Residues: CAWSRLAIEQFF.